These 7 T cell receptor beta chains share one sample of origin, sequenced in a study of CD8 T cells in ankylosing spondylitis. Via MiXCR, TCRdb re-called the 5' RACE reads, giving one row per CDR3 protein. Counted here are approximately 140,000 distinct CDR3 sequences, around 8.5% occurring once; the ten biggest clones make up approximately 3.5%. The sample was blood, either unsorted or a sorted T cell fraction (not recorded which). The receptors stem from a male donor with ankylosing spondylitis or in good health (not recorded which).

There are many counts of this clonotype. The chain combines TRBV20-1 with TRBJ2-2; no definite D call. The V end lost 3 bases, the J end lost 6 bases, and 5 bases lay between the germline ends. The CDR3 consists of 11 residues. Germline-derived CDR1 and CDR2 are DFQATT and SNEGSKA (reference sequence). The CDR3 region has the DNA TGCAGTGCTAGCCACGCCGGGGAGCTGTTTTTT. Translation gives CSASHAGELFF.

In its sample, this clonotype was seen many times. The genes are TRBV20-1 and TRBJ2-5, with D possibly TRBD1 on 6 matching bases. V lost 3 bases to trimming and J lost 7 bases, with 18 bases between them. In germline, CDR1 is DFQATT, CDR2 SNEGSKA (reference sequence). The CDR3 is made up of 14 amino acids. The CDR3 DNA reads TGCAGTGCTAGGAGACAGGCTAACCTTAGGACCCAGTACTTC. Translated, it gives CSARRQANLRTQYF.

Many counts were recorded for this clonotype. The rearrangement joins TRBV5-1 to TRBJ2-7; D is perhaps TRBD2 (5 bases). V lost 5 bases, J lost 3 bases, and 9 bases lay in between. CDR1 SGHRS and CDR2 YFSETQ come from the germline V gene. This CDR3 has 12 residues. For the CDR3, the DNA is TGCGCCAGCAGTCACAGCGGCTACGAGCAGTACTTC. Its protein product is CASSHSGYEQYF.

This clonotype was found many times. This chain links TRBV7-2 with TRBJ2-5; 11 nucleotides line up with TRBD2. This CDR3 region has 16 residues. Germline V gene sequence: CDR1 SGHTA, CDR2 FQGNSA. The ends lost 7 bases at V and 3 bases at J; junction bases unmatched: 10. The CDR3 DNA is TGTGCCAGCAAACGACCGGGACTAGCGGTAGAAGAGACCCAGTACTTC. Translated: CASKRPGLAVEETQYF.

The V gene is TRBV7-8, the J gene TRBJ1-4; no firm D call. In germline, CDR1 is SGHVS, CDR2 FQNEAQ. Trimming removed 5 bases from V and 8 bases from J, with 15 bases in between. The CDR3 runs to 14 residues. CDR3 loop: CASSRVRGGEKLFF. CDR3 bases: TGTGCCAGCAGCCGGGTCCGGGGAGGGGAAAAACTGTTTTTT.

The CDR3 sequence is CSCIGGPSYEQYF. For the CDR3, the DNA is TGCAGTTGTATCGGGGGTCCGTCCTACGAGCAGTACTTC. This chain uses TRBV20-1 with TRBJ2-7; D perhaps matches TRBD2 (6 bases). Per germline, CDR1 DFQATT and CDR2 SNEGSKA (reference sequence). This CDR3 spans 13 amino acids. Trimming stripped 8 bases from V and 1 base from J, with 15 bases between.

This clonotype was recorded at least ten times. This chain uses TRBV6-5 with TRBJ2-1; D gene ambiguous. V lost 0 bases and J lost 6, with 15 bases in between. CDR1 MNHEY and CDR2 SVGAGI come from the germline V gene. The CDR3 totals 16 residues. The CDR3 here is CASSYSVAGPFNEQFF. The CDR3 coding sequence is TGTGCCAGCAGTTACTCGGTAGCCGGGCCTTTCAATGAGCAGTTCTTC.